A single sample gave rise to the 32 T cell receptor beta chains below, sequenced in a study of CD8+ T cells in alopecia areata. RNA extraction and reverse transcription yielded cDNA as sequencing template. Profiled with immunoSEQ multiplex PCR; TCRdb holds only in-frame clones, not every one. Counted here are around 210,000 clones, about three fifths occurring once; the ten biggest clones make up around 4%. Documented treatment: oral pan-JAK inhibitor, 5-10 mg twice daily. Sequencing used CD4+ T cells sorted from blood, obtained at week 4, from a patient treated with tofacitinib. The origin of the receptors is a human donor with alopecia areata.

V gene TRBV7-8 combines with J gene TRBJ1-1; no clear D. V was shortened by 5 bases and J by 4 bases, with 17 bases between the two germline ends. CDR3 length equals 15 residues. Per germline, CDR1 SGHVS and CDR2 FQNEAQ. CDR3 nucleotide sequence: TGTGCCAGCAGCCCGAACAGCGTACGCGGCACTGAAGCTTTCTTT. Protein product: CASSPNSVRGTEAFF.

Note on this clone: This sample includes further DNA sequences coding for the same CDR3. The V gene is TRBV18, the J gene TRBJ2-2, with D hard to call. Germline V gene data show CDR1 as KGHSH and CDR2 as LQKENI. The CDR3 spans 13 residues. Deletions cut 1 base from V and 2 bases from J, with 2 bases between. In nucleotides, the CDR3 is TGTGCCAGCTCACCACAAAACACCGGGGAGCTGTTTTTT. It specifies CASSPQNTGELFF. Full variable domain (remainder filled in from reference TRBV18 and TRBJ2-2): NAGVMQNPRHLVRRRGQEARLRCSPMKGHSHVYWYRQLPEEGLKFMVYLQKENIIDESGMPKERFSAEFPKEGPSILRIQQVVRGDSAAYFCASSPQNTGELFFGEGSRLTVL.

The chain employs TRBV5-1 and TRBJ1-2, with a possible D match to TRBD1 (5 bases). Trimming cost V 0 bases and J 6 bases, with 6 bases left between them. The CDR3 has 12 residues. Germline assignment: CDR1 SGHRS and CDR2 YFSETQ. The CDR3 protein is CASSLATDGYTF. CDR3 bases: TGCGCCAGCAGCTTGGCGACAGATGGCTACACCTTC.

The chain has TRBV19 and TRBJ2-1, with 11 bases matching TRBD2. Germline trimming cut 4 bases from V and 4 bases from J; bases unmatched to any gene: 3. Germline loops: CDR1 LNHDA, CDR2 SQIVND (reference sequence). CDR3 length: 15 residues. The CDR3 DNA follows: TGTGCCAGTAGTACAGGGACTAGCGGTTACAATGAGCAGTTCTTC. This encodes CASSTGTSGYNEQFF.

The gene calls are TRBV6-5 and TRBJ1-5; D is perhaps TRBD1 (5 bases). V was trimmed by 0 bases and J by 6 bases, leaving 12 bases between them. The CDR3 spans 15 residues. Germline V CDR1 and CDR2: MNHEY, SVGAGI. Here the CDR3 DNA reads TGTGCCAGCAGTTACTCAGGGGACTCGGGTCAGCCCCAGCATTTT. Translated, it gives CASSYSGDSGQPQHF.

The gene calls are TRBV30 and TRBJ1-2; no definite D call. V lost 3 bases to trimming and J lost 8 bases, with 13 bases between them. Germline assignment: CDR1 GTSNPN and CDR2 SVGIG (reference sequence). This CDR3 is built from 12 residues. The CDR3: CAWRQAQGGYTF. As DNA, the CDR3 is TGTGCCTGGAGGCAGGCCCAAGGGGGCTACACCTTC.

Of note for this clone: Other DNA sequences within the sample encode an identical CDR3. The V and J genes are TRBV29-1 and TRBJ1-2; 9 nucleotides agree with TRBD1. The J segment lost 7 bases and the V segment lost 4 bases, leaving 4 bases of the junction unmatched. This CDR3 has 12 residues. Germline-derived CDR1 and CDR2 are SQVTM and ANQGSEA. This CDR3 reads CSVGGQGGGYTF. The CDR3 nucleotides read TGCAGCGTTGGGGGACAGGGAGGTGGCTACACCTTC.

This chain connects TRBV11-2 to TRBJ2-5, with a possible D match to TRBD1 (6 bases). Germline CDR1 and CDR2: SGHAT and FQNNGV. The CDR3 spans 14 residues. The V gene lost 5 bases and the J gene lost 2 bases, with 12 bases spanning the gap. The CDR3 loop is CASSTNREQETQYF. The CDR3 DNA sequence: TGTGCCAGCAGCACGAACAGGGAGCAAGAGACCCAGTACTTC.

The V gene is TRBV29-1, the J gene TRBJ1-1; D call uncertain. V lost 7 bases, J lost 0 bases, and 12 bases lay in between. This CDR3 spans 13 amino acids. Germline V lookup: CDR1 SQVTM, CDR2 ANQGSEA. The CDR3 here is CSARPRLNTEAFF. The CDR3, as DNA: TGCAGCGCCAGGCCTAGACTGAACACTGAAGCTTTCTTT. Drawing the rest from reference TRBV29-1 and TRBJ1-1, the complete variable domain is SAVISQKPSRDICQRGTSLTIQCQVDSQVTMMFWYRQQPGQSLTLIATANQGSEATYESGFVIDKFPISRPNLTFSTLTVSNMSPEDSSIYLCSARPRLNTEAFFGQGTRLTVV.

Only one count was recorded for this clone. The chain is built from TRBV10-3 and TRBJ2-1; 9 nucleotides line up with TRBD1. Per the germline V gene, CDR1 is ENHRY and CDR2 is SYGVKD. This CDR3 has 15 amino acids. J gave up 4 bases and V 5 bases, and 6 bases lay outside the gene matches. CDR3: CAISRGQGLYNEQFF. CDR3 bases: TGTGCCATCAGTCGAGGACAGGGGCTATACAATGAGCAGTTCTTC.

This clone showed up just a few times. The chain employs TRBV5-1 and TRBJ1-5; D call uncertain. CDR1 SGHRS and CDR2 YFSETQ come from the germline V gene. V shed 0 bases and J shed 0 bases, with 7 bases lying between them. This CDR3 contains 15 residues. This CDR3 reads CASSLGQTSNQPQHF. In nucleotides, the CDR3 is TGCGCCAGCAGCTTGGGCCAAACTAGCAATCAGCCCCAGCATTTT.

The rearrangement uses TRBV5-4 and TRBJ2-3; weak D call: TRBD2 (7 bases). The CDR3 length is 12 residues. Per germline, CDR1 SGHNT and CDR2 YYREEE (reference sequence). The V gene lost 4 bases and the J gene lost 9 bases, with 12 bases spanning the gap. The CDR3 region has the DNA TGTGCCAGCAGCCGTGCGGGGGCCACGCAGTATTTT. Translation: CASSRAGATQYF.

CDR3 residues: CASSPPQRNTEAFF. CDR3 sequence (DNA): TGTGCCAGCAGCCCTCCCCAGAGGAACACTGAAGCTTTCTTT. This sequence joins TRBV4-2 and TRBJ1-1; D ambiguous. Germline values: CDR1 LGHNA, CDR2 YNFKEQ. This CDR3 is built from 14 residues. Trimming took 4 bases from V and 1 from J, leaving 10 bases between them.

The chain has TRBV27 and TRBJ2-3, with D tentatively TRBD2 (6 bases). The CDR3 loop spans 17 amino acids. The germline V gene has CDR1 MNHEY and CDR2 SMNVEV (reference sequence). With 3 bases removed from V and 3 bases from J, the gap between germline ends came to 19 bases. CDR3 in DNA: TGTGCCAGCAGTTTGAAGGCGGGGCGCTTAGGAACAGATACGCAGTATTTT. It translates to CASSLKAGRLGTDTQYF.

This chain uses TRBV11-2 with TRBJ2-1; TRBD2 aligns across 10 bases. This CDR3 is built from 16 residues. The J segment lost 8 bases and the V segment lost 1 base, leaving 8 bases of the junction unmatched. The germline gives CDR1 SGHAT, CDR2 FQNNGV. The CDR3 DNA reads TGTGCCAGCAGCTTAGCGTTAGCGGGGGGAAGCGATGAGCAGTTCTTC. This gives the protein CASSLALAGGSDEQFF.

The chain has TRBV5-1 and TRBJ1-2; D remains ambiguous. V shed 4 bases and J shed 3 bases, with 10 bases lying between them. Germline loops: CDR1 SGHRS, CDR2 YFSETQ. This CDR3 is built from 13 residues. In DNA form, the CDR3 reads TGCGCCAGCAGCCCCGGAGGAGACTATGGCTACACCTTC. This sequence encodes CASSPGGDYGYTF.

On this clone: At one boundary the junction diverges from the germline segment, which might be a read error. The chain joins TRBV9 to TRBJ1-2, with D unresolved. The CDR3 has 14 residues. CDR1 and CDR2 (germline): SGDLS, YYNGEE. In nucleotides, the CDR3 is TGTGCCAGCAGCCTGAGTCGGCGGAGCCGAGGCTACGCCTTC. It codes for CASSLSRRSRGYAF.

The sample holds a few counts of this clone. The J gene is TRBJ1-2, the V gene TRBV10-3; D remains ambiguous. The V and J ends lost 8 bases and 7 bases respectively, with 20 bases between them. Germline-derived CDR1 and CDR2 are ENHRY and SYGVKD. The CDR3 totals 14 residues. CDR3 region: CAIGEGVWTSGYTF. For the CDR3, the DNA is TGTGCCATCGGGGAGGGTGTATGGACCTCTGGCTACACCTTC.

CDR3 DNA sequence: TGTGCCAGCAGGTCCGGGACAGGGGTCAATGAGCAGTTCTTC. This gives the protein CASRSGTGVNEQFF. V usage is TRBV2 and J usage is TRBJ2-1; 10 bases line up with TRBD1. The CDR3 has 14 residues. Germline CDR1 and CDR2: SNHLY and FYNNEI. J lost 6 bases, V lost 6 bases, and 5 bases had no gene match.

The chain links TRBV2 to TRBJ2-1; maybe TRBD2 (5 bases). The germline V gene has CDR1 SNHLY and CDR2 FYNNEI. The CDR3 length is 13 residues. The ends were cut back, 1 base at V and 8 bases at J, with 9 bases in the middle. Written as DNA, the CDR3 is TGTGCCAGCAGTGAAGAGATGGGAGATGAGCAGTTCTTC. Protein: CASSEEMGDEQFF.

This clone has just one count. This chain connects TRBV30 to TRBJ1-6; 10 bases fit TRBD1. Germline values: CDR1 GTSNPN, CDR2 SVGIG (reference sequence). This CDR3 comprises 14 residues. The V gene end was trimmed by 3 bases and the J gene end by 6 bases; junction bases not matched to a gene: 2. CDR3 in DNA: TGTGCCTGGAGGGGACAGGGGAGTAATTCACCCCTCCACTTT. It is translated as CAWRGQGSNSPLHF.

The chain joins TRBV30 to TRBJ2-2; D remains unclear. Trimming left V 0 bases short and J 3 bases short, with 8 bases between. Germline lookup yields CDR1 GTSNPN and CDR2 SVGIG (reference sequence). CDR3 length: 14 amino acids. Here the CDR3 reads CAWSVDGYTGELFF. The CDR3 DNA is TGTGCCTGGAGTGTTGACGGCTACACCGGGGAGCTGTTTTTT.

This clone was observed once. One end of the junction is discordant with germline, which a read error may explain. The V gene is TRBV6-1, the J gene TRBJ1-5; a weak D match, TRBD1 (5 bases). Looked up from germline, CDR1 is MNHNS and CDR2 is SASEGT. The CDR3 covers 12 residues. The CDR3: CVSSETDQPQHF. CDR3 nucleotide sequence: TGTGTCAGCAGTGAGACAGATCAGCCCCAGCATTTT.

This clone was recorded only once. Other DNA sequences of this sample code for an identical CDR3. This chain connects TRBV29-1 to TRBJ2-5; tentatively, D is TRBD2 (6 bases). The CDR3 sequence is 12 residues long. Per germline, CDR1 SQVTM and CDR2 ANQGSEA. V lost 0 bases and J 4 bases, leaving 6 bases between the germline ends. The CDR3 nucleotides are TGCAGCGTTGAAGAGGGAGGAGAGACCCAGTACTTC. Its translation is CSVEEGGETQYF.

The CDR3 sequence is CASSLDLGTPEAFF. For the CDR3, the DNA is TGTGCCAGCAGCTTAGATCTCGGGACTCCTGAAGCTTTCTTT. This sequence joins TRBV11-2 and TRBJ1-1, with a weak D call TRBD1 (5 bases). V was cut by 0 bases and J by 6 bases, with 11 bases left in between. CDR3 length: 14 amino acids. CDR1 and CDR2 from the germline V gene are SGHAT and FQNNGV.

The CDR3 DNA reads TGTGCCACCAGCCCCTACGAGCAGTACTTC. Its protein product is CATSPYEQYF. V is TRBV15 and J is TRBJ2-7; no firm D call. The CDR3 runs to 10 residues. Germline CDR1 LNHNV, CDR2 YYDKDF (reference sequence). V dropped 5 bases and J dropped 2 bases, with 1 base sitting between them.

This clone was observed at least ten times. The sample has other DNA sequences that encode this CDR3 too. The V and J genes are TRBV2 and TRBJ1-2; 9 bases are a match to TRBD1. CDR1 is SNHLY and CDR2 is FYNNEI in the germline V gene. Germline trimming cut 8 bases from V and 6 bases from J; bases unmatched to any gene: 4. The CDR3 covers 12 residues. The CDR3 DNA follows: TGTGCCAGCTCGGACAGGGGCCATGGCTACACCTTC. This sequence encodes CASSDRGHGYTF.

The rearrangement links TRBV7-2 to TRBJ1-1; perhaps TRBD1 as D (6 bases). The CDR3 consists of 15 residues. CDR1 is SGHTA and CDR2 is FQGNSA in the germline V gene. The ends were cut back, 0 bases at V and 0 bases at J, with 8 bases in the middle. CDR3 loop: CASSLATGLNTEAFF. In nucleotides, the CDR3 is TGTGCCAGCAGCTTAGCGACAGGCCTGAACACTGAAGCTTTCTTT.

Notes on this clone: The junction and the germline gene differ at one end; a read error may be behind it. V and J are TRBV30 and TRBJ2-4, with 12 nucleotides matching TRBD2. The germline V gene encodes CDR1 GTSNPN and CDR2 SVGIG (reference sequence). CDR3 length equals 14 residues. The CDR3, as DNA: TGTGCCTGGAGTCCTAACCTAGCGGGGGGGCGTCGGAGATTC. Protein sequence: CAWSPNLAGGRRRF.

The CDR3 loop is CASSPGTGFEQYF. The CDR3 coding sequence is TGTGCCAGCAGCCCAGGGACAGGGTTCGAGCAGTACTTC. The rearrangement joins TRBV28 to TRBJ2-7, with TRBD1 matching over 9 bases. This CDR3 is built from 13 residues. Germline lookup yields CDR1 MDHEN and CDR2 SYDVKM. Trimming took 6 bases from V and 6 from J; bases not matched to a gene: 6.

The CDR3 loop is CSVAGAFSSGANVLTF. CDR3 DNA: TGCAGCGTTGCGGGGGCCTTTTCCTCTGGGGCCAACGTCCTGACTTTC. This chain uses TRBV29-1 with TRBJ2-6; the D call may be TRBD1 or TRBD2 (6 bases each). This CDR3 is built from 16 residues. The V and J ends lost 4 bases and 0 bases respectively, with 13 bases between them. The germline V gene encodes CDR1 SQVTM and CDR2 ANQGSEA.

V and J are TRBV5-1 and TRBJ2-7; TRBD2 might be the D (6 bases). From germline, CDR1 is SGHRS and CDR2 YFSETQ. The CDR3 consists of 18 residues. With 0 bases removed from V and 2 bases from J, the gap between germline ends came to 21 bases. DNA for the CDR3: TGCGCCAGCAGCTTGGTTCGGGGGACCCTCTACACTGCCTACGAGCAGTACTTC. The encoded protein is CASSLVRGTLYTAYEQYF.